The present T cell receptor beta chain was sequenced within a study of CD8+ T cells in alopecia areata. Study-wide background: A regimen of oral tofacitinib, 5 to 10 mg twice daily, was given to treated patients.

As the sequencing template, cDNA was produced by extracting RNA and reverse transcribing it. The assay was immunoSEQ multiplex PCR, and TCRdb's table has in-frame clones only and misses some. The sample lists 90,000 to 100,000 clones, 35% to 50% occurring once. Overall study findings and caveats: Scalp repertoires also include resident alphabeta T cells from normal skin.

The study team obtained lesional scalp punch biopsies and peripheral blood from alopecia areata patients. The CDR3 spans 11 residues. Germline V gene lookup returns CDR1 SQVTM and CDR2 ANQGSEA. Trimming removed 3 bases at V and 3 bases at J, with 6 bases between. This clone was observed a few times. Its target is unknown. The sequenced sample consisted of CD4+ T cells sorted from blood. This sequence joins TRBV29-1 and TRBJ2-7; no definite D call. The TCR was taken from a human donor with alopecia areata. The CDR3, as DNA: TGCAGCGTTGATTACGGCTACGAGCAGTACTTC. Translation gives CSVDYGYEQYF.